This entry lists 28 T cell receptor beta chains sequenced from one sample in a study of CD8+ T cells in alopecia areata. Once RNA had been extracted, it was reverse transcribed into cDNA to act as the sequencing template. Repertoires were generated with immunoSEQ multiplex PCR, while TCRdb's copy carries only in-frame clones and drops some. The profile shows about 180,000 clones, about half of them singletons. Specified treatment: oral pan-JAK inhibitor, 5-10 mg twice daily. Sequencing used CD8+ T cells sorted from blood, obtained at roughly week 53, from a patient treated with tofacitinib. The receptors here all came from a human donor with alopecia areata.

This sequence joins TRBV2 and TRBJ2-2; perhaps TRBD2 as D (6 bases). Germline CDR1 is SNHLY and CDR2 is FYNNEI. V shed 1 base and J shed 5 bases, with 11 bases lying between them. This CDR3 is built from 15 residues. CDR3 protein: CASSEVVGGTGELFF. CDR3 bases: TGTGCCAGCAGTGAAGTGGTAGGAGGGACCGGGGAGCTGTTTTTT. The full variable domain, with the rest looked up from reference TRBV2 and TRBJ2-2, is EPEVTQTPSHQVTQMGQEVILRCVPISNHLYFYWYRQILGQKVEFLVSFYNNEISEKSEIFDDQFSVERPDGSNFTLKIRSTKLEDSAMYFCASSEVVGGTGELFFGEGSRLTVL.

V gene TRBV5-1 combines with J gene TRBJ1-5; 7 bases line up with TRBD1. V shed 0 bases, J shed 0 bases, and the junction held 12 bases outside the gene matches. CDR1 is SGHRS, CDR2 YFSETQ, per germline. The CDR3 runs to 19 residues. CDR3 sequence reads: CASSLGWPEGTASNQPQHF. CDR3 nucleotides: TGCGCCAGCAGCTTGGGATGGCCCGAAGGGACAGCTAGCAATCAGCCCCAGCATTTT.

The chain joins TRBV7-9 to TRBJ2-5; 7 nucleotides match TRBD2. CDR1 SEHNR and CDR2 FQNEAQ come from the germline V gene (reference sequence). J lost 3 bases, V lost 4 bases, and 5 bases had no gene match. There are 14 residues in the CDR3. The CDR3, as DNA: TGTGCCAGCAGCTCCCCACTAGCGAAAGAGACCCAGTACTTC. It is translated as CASSSPLAKETQYF.

V and J are TRBV9 and TRBJ2-3, with 11 nucleotides matching TRBD2. V lost 3 bases and J lost 1; bases outside the gene matches: 4. CDR1 is SGDLS, CDR2 YYNGEE, per germline. This CDR3 is built from 16 residues. CDR3 sequence reads: CASSAPTSGGTDTQYF. In DNA, the CDR3 is TGTGCCAGCAGCGCGCCGACTAGCGGGGGCACAGATACGCAGTATTTT. The complete variable domain, with remaining parts taken from reference TRBV9 and TRBJ2-3, reads DSGVTQTPKHLITATGQRVTLRCSPRSGDLSVYWYQQSLDQGLQFLIQYYNGEERAKGNILERFSAQQFPDLHSELNLSSLELGDSALYFCASSAPTSGGTDTQYFGPGTRLTVL.

The CDR3 DNA sequence: TGTGCCAGCAGCCTCCGGGACTCCTGGGGCGAGCAGTACTTC. It specifies CASSLRDSWGEQYF. V is TRBV5-6 and J is TRBJ2-7; maybe TRBD2 (6 bases). With 4 bases removed from V and 6 bases from J, the gap between germline ends came to 17 bases. CDR1 and CDR2 from the germline V gene are SGHDT and YYEEEE. The CDR3 extends over 14 amino acids.

J is TRBJ2-7 and V is TRBV5-4; the D is unclear. There are 14 residues in the CDR3. V lost 10 bases and J 0 bases, leaving 17 bases between the germline ends. Germline V lookup: CDR1 SGHNT, CDR2 YYREEE (reference sequence). CDR3 in DNA: TGTGCCTACAGCAGAAGGGTAATCTCCTACGAGCAGTACTTC. Its translation is CAYSRRVISYEQYF.

This chain links TRBV27 with TRBJ1-2, with D perhaps matching TRBD1 (5 bases). Trimming took off 0 bases at V and 4 bases at J, with 15 bases between the two ends. Germline loops: CDR1 MNHEY, CDR2 SMNVEV (reference sequence). CDR3 length equals 16 residues. The CDR3 spells CASSLSWRQFPYGYTF. CDR3 in DNA: TGTGCCAGCAGTTTATCGTGGAGACAGTTCCCCTATGGCTACACCTTC.

The V and J genes are TRBV6-6 and TRBJ2-7; 7 positions match TRBD2. The germline CDR1 and CDR2 sequences are MNHNY and SVGAGI (reference sequence). V shed 2 bases and J 2 bases; nucleotides not matched to a gene: 6. The CDR3 loop spans 15 amino acids. The CDR3 bases are TGTGCCAGCAGTTACGGGGAGGGCAGGCCCTACGAGCAGTACTTC. It yields the protein CASSYGEGRPYEQYF.

The count of this clone is one. The chain combines TRBV13 with TRBJ1-3, with D unclear. Germline V gene sequence: CDR1 PRHDT, CDR2 FYEKMQ (reference sequence). The CDR3 contains 16 residues. The ends were cut back, 5 bases at V and 0 bases at J, with 14 bases in the middle. CDR3 nucleotide sequence: TGTGCCAGCAGCCCAGGCGACGGAAGCTCTGGAAACACCATATATTTT. It is translated as CASSPGDGSSGNTIYF.

The chain combines TRBV4-2 with TRBJ2-5; TRBD2 agrees at 8 bases. With V trimmed by 4 bases and J by 5 bases, 6 bases remained unmatched. The CDR3 covers 14 residues. Per germline, CDR1 LGHNA and CDR2 YNFKEQ. This CDR3 reads CASSPGLEAETQYF. The CDR3 DNA is TGTGCCAGCAGCCCGGGACTAGAGGCGGAGACCCAGTACTTC.

This clone was observed a few times. The CDR3 coding sequence is TGTGCCAGCAGTTACCCCGGGACTAGCGGGGGCGAGCAGTACTTC. This codes for CASSYPGTSGGEQYF. The chain has TRBV6-6 and TRBJ2-7, with TRBD2 matching 14 bases. The germline V gene encodes CDR1 MNHNY and CDR2 SVGAGI (reference sequence). J gave up 6 bases and V 2 bases, and 3 bases lay outside the gene matches. CDR3 length: 15 residues.

The chain uses TRBV29-1 and TRBJ1-1; 7 positions agree with TRBD1. CDR3 length: 10 residues. The germline gives CDR1 SQVTM, CDR2 ANQGSEA. V shed 6 bases and J 5 bases; nucleotides not matched to a gene: 0. The CDR3 region has the DNA TGCAGCGTACAGGGGACTGAAGCTTTCTTT. This sequence encodes CSVQGTEAFF.

The rearrangement joins TRBV27 to TRBJ1-1; a possible D gene is TRBD1 (5 bases). The germline V gene encodes CDR1 MNHEY and CDR2 SMNVEV (reference sequence). V was pared by 5 bases and J by 4 bases, with 11 bases between. The CDR3 contains 13 residues. The chain's CDR3 is CASSPGGATEAFF. CDR3 coding DNA: TGTGCCAGCAGTCCCGGGGGTGCCACTGAAGCTTTCTTT.

The chain carries TRBV27 and TRBJ1-6; D might be TRBD1 (5 bases). The CDR3 consists of 13 residues. The germline V gene has CDR1 MNHEY and CDR2 SMNVEV (reference sequence). The ends were cut back, 5 bases at V and 9 bases at J, with 11 bases in the middle. CDR3 in DNA: TGTGCCAGCAGTCCATTGGGGGTTTCACCCCTCCACTTT. This translates into CASSPLGVSPLHF.

The rearrangement joins TRBV19 to TRBJ1-5; weak D call: TRBD1 (5 bases). V was clipped by 11 bases and J by 5 bases, with 13 bases between them. Germline V gives CDR1 LNHDA, CDR2 SQIVND (reference sequence). The CDR3 extends over 12 amino acids. CDR3 in amino acids: CASSWGDQPQHF. The CDR3, as DNA: TGTGCCTCCTCTTGGGGGGATCAGCCCCAGCATTTT. Together with reference TRBV19 and TRBJ1-5, the CDR3 gives the full variable domain: DGGITQSPKYLFRKEGQNVTLSCEQNLNHDAMYWYRQDPGQGLRLIYYSQIVNDFQKGDIAEGYSVSREKKESFPLTVTSAQKNPTAFYLCASSWGDQPQHFGDGTRLSIL.

V is TRBV4-1 and J is TRBJ1-2; the D gene is possibly TRBD1 (5 bases). This CDR3 spans 13 amino acids. The V end lost 3 bases, the J end lost 4 bases, and 9 bases lay between the germline ends. Germline V gives CDR1 MGHRA, CDR2 YSYEKL. The CDR3 nucleotides read TGCGCCAGCAGCCACCCGGGGGGCTATGGCTACACCTTC. It encodes CASSHPGGYGYTF.

This clone was found a few times. This chain joins TRBV5-1 and TRBJ2-1; 8 bases map to TRBD2. The trim removed 3 bases at V and 5 bases at J, leaving 4 bases unmatched. Per the germline V gene, CDR1 is SGHRS and CDR2 is YFSETQ. There are 14 residues in the CDR3. The CDR3 nucleotides are TGCGCCAGCAGCTACCGGGGGGGCAACAATGAGCAGTTCTTC. This gives the protein CASSYRGGNNEQFF.

V and J are TRBV7-2 and TRBJ2-7; D gene unclear. CDR3 length: 16 amino acids. V was clipped by 0 bases and J by 0 bases, with 12 bases between them. The germline gives CDR1 SGHTA, CDR2 FQGNSA. This CDR3 is CASSLAGPRVSYEQYF. Written as DNA, the CDR3 is TGTGCCAGCAGCTTAGCGGGCCCTAGGGTCTCCTACGAGCAGTACTTC.

In this sample, this clone turned up a few times. V usage is TRBV27 and J usage is TRBJ1-5, with D perhaps TRBD1 (5 bases). This CDR3 has 16 amino acids. Trimming cost V 4 bases and J 5 bases, with 18 bases left between them. Per germline, CDR1 MNHEY and CDR2 SMNVEV (reference sequence). DNA of the CDR3: TGTGCCAGCAGTTCGGGACCCGGGGCCTGGGATCAGCCCCAGCATTTT. Protein product: CASSSGPGAWDQPQHF.

The V and J genes are TRBV7-6 and TRBJ2-1; tentatively, D is TRBD2 (6 bases). CDR3 length: 15 amino acids. Germline CDR1 reads SGHVS; CDR2 reads FNYEAQ. V lost 4 bases and J 6 bases, leaving 16 bases between the germline ends. The CDR3 region is CASSSYGTRGNEQFF. In DNA, the CDR3 is TGTGCCAGCAGCTCCTATGGGACTCGGGGCAATGAGCAGTTCTTC. Looking up the rest from reference TRBV7-6 and TRBJ2-1 gives the full variable domain: GAGVSQSPRYKVTKRGQDVALRCDPISGHVSLYWYRQALGQGPEFLTYFNYEAQQDKSGLPNDRFSAERPEGSISTLTIQRTEQRDSAMYRCASSSYGTRGNEQFFGPGTRLTVL.

There are a few counts of this clone. This chain joins TRBV5-1 and TRBJ2-7, with no clear D. V lost 0 bases and J 4 bases, leaving 14 bases between the germline ends. Germline CDR1 reads SGHRS; CDR2 reads YFSETQ. The CDR3 is 15 residues long. CDR3 in DNA: TGCGCCAGCAGCTTGGATTTGGCGACACCTTACGAGCAGTACTTC. Amino acids: CASSLDLATPYEQYF. The variable domain in full, completed from reference TRBV5-1 and TRBJ2-7, reads KAGVTQTPRYLIKTRGQQVTLSCSPISGHRSVSWYQQTPGQGLQFLFEYFSETQRNKGNFPGRFSGRQFSNSRSEMNVSTLELGDSALYLCASSLDLATPYEQYFGPGTRLTVT.

V usage is TRBV27 and J usage is TRBJ1-4; D ambiguous. CDR3 length: 14 residues. From germline, CDR1 is MNHEY and CDR2 SMNVEV (reference sequence). Between the trimmed V and J ends, which lost 5 bases and 3 bases, there was a span of 10 bases. CDR3 nucleotide sequence: TGTGCCAGCAGTCCTGGTGGAGCTAATGAAAAACTGTTTTTT. This encodes CASSPGGANEKLFF.

This chain uses TRBV6-1 with TRBJ2-5; D may be TRBD2 (5 bases). Looked up from germline, CDR1 is MNHNS and CDR2 is SASEGT. Trimming removed 6 bases from V and 3 bases from J, with 8 bases in between. CDR3 length: 12 amino acids. The CDR3 nucleotides read TGTGCCAGCAGGCCCGGGGAAGAGACCCAGTACTTC. It codes for CASRPGEETQYF.

The gene calls are TRBV19 and TRBJ1-5; 9 bases fit TRBD1. The CDR3 is 14 amino acids. CDR1 and CDR2 (germline): LNHDA, SQIVND (reference sequence). V trimming: 7 bases; J trimming: 3 bases; junction bases outside the gene matches: 4. CDR3 sequence: CASNGQGYNQPQHF. As DNA, the CDR3 is TGTGCCAGTAACGGACAGGGGTACAATCAGCCCCAGCATTTT.

The chain employs TRBV10-2 and TRBJ1-2, with 10 bases that match TRBD1. CDR3 size: 13 residues. Trimming cost V 7 bases and J 5 bases; bases outside gene matches: 4. Germline V CDR1 and CDR2: WSHSY, SAAADI. The CDR3 coding sequence is TGCGCCAGCATGAGACAGGGGGCGTATGGCTACACCTTC. Its translation is CASMRQGAYGYTF.

The chain carries TRBV5-6 and TRBJ1-1; D gene unclear. Per germline, CDR1 SGHDT and CDR2 YYEEEE. V lost 1 base and J lost 0, with 4 bases in between. CDR3 length equals 13 residues. CDR3: CASSLRVNTEAFF. In DNA, the CDR3 is TGTGCCAGCAGCTTGAGAGTGAACACTGAAGCTTTCTTT.

This chain uses TRBV5-4 with TRBJ2-5, with 11 nucleotides matching TRBD2. V gave up 4 bases and J gave up 3 bases; unmatched junction bases: 5. The CDR3 contains 15 residues. The V gene's germline CDR1 is SGHNT and CDR2 YYREEE (reference sequence). CDR3 in amino acids: CASSGGTSGKETQYF. CDR3 bases: TGTGCCAGCAGCGGCGGGACTAGCGGCAAAGAGACCCAGTACTTC.

The gene calls are TRBV7-9 and TRBJ1-1, with TRBD1 as a possible D gene (5 bases). CDR1 is SEHNR and CDR2 is FQNEAQ in the germline V gene (reference sequence). This CDR3 has 12 amino acids. V lost 6 bases to trimming and J lost 3 bases, with 8 bases between them. The chain's CDR3 is CASRRGDTEAFF. CDR3 DNA sequence: TGTGCCAGCAGACGGGGGGACACTGAAGCTTTCTTT.